These T cell receptor beta chains were read from a single sample in a study of control samples from healthy donors and cancer patients. The repertoire was sequenced with immunoSEQ multiplex PCR; TCRdb's copy has only in-frame clones and lacks some. The table shows about 120,000 clones, with 85% to 95% occurring only once. Sequenced: PBMCs. All receptors derive from a man older than 75 with head and neck cancer. CDR3s include the opening cysteine and the closing phenylalanine or tryptophan. Fields, in order: V gene, D gene, CDR3 length, clone size, J gene, CDR3 protein, CDR3 DNA. The D gene is left open where the match is weak. A row's size may be missing; if present it is once, few, many or a size class.

TRBV6-4,TRBD1,17,.,TRBJ2-6,CASSDDRGGSGANVLTF,TGTGCCAGCAGTGACGACAGGGGAGGCTCTGGGGCCAACGTCCTGACTTTC
TRBV29-1,.,12,.,TRBJ2-5,CSVDMQSRTQYF,TGCAGCGTTGATATGCAGAGCCGGACCCAGTACTTC
TRBV20-1,.,11,.,TRBJ2-2,CSAQHTGELFF,TGCAGTGCTCAACACACCGGGGAGCTGTTTTTT
TRBV19,TRBD1,18,once,TRBJ2-6,CASSQNRGPSSGANVLTF,TGTGCCAGTAGCCAAAACAGGGGGCCCAGTTCTGGGGCCAACGTCCTGACTTTC
TRBV19,.,16,.,TRBJ1-2,CASSIGYGDINYGYTF,TGTGCCAGTAGTATAGGTTACGGGGACATCAACTATGGCTACACCTTC
TRBV7-9,.,15,.,TRBJ2-1,CASSLDRGGYNEQFF,TGTGCCAGCAGCTTAGACAGGGGGGGCTACAATGAGCAGTTCTTC
TRBV5-1,.,15,.,TRBJ2-1,CASSLGASRVNEQFF,TGCGCCAGCAGCTTGGGTGCTAGCAGGGTCAATGAGCAGTTCTTC
TRBV13,.,17,.,TRBJ2-7,CASSLGLGGRNPNEQYF,TGTGCCAGCAGCTTAGGCCTAGGGGGGAGGAACCCCAACGAGCAGTACTTC
TRBV29-1,.,15,.,TRBJ1-3,CSVEPNHSSGNTIYF,TGCAGCGTCGAGCCCAACCACAGCTCTGGAAACACCATATATTTT
TRBV28,.,15,.,TRBJ2-7,CASSSPPVSSYEQYF,TGTGCCAGCAGTTCCCCTCCCGTGAGCTCCTACGAGCAGTACTTC
TRBV7-9,TRBD2,13,once,TRBJ2-5,CASSLGLTETQYF,TGTGCCAGCAGCTTGGGACTAACAGAGACCCAGTACTTC
TRBV5-1,.,18,.,TRBJ1-6,CASSLAKQGSSYNSPLHF,TGCGCCAGCAGCTTGGCGAAACAGGGCAGCTCCTATAATTCACCCCTCCACTTT
TRBV7-2,TRBD1,15,few,TRBJ1-2,CASSSSLGTDHGYTF,TGTGCCAGCAGCTCATCCCTCGGGACAGACCATGGCTACACCTTC
TRBV9,.,13,.,TRBJ2-3,CASSLHPRGPQYF,TGTGCCAGCAGCCTACACCCCCGAGGCCCACAGTATTTT
TRBV6-1,TRBD1,15,.,TRBJ2-1,CASSQATGVYNEQFF,TGTGCCAGCAGTCAAGCGACAGGGGTCTACAATGAGCAGTTCTTC
TRBV21-1,.,16,.,TRBJ1-1,CASSKVREEGLGEAFF,TGTGCCAGCAGCAAAGTAAGGGAGGAGGGTCTGGGTGAAGCTTTCTTT
TRBV15,TRBD2,15,.,TRBJ2-1,CATSRDGVAGEEQFF,TGTGCCACCAGCAGAGATGGCGTAGCGGGAGAGGAGCAGTTCTTC
TRBV10-2,TRBD1,15,.,TRBJ1-5,CASSESTGEVQPQHF,TGCGCCAGCAGTGAGTCGACAGGGGAAGTCCAGCCCCAGCATTTT
TRBV5-6,TRBD1,16,.,TRBJ1-2,CASSLRYRDRVLGYTF,TGTGCCAGCAGCTTGAGATACCGGGACAGGGTCTTGGGCTACACCTTC
TRBV10-3,.,13,.,TRBJ1-1,CAISDRGDTEAFF,TGTGCCATCAGTGATCGCGGAGATACTGAAGCTTTCTTT
TRBV30,.,15,.,TRBJ2-2,CAWSSPKSNTGELFF,TGTGCCTGGAGTTCCCCCAAATCGAACACCGGGGAGCTGTTTTTT
TRBV5-4,.,13,.,TRBJ2-7,CASRAGTSYEQYF,TGTGCCAGCCGGGCGGGGACCTCCTACGAGCAGTACTTC
TRBV7-9,TRBD2,15,.,TRBJ2-7,CASSLVGLATYEQYF,TGTGCCAGCAGCTTAGTGGGACTAGCGACCTACGAGCAGTACTTC
TRBV3-1/TRBV3-2,.,18,.,TRBJ2-5,CASSQTPRGVRGQETQYF,TGTGCCAGCAGCCAAACCCCTAGGGGGGTTAGAGGGCAAGAGACCCAGTACTTC
TRBV3-1/TRBV3-2,.,14,.,TRBJ1-5,CASSQSGADQPQHF,TGTGCCAGCAGCCAATCAGGAGCGGATCAGCCCCAGCATTTT
TRBV5-1,.,13,.,TRBJ1-2,CASSFWGAEGYTF,TGCGCCAGCAGCTTTTGGGGGGCAGAAGGCTACACCTTC
TRBV5-5,.,11,.,TRBJ2-1,CASGRYNEQFF,TGTGCCAGCGGCAGGTACAATGAGCAGTTCTTC
TRBV3-1/TRBV3-2,.,14,.,TRBJ2-5,CASSTLTREETQYF,TGTGCCAGCAGCACTCTGACTAGAGAAGAGACCCAGTACTTC
TRBV7-2,TRBD2,15,.,TRBJ2-7,CASSQGLAGGGEQYF,TGTGCCAGCAGCCAGGGGCTAGCGGGAGGCGGCGAGCAGTACTTC
TRBV30,.,13,.,TRBJ1-5,CAWSPQEDQPQHF,TGTGCCTGGAGTCCGCAGGAAGATCAGCCCCAGCATTTT
TRBV6-5,.,16,.,TRBJ1-4,CASSSDSTVVDEKLFF,TGTGCCAGCAGTTCCGACTCGACAGTAGTGGATGAAAAACTGTTTTTT
TRBV2,TRBD1,16,once,TRBJ1-6,CASSAQGASYNSPLHF,TGTGCCAGCAGTGCACAGGGGGCTTCCTATAATTCACCCCTCCACTTT
TRBV7-8,TRBD1,18,.,TRBJ1-5,CASSPVGIWTGDNQPQHF,TGTGCCAGCAGCCCAGTGGGGATCTGGACAGGGGATAATCAGCCCCAGCATTTT
TRBV6-5,.,15,.,TRBJ1-3,CASSSQDFSGNTIYF,TGTGCCAGCAGTTCTCAGGACTTCTCTGGAAACACCATATATTTT
TRBV5-1,.,11,once,TRBJ2-1,CASSYGTPQFF,TGCGCCAGCAGCTACGGGACTCCGCAGTTCTTC
TRBV7-9,.,15,.,TRBJ1-6,CASRVGGPYNSPLHF,TGTGCCAGCAGGGTGGGAGGGCCCTATAATTCACCCCTCCACTTT
TRBV15,.,15,.,TRBJ2-7,CATSRDRTLVYEQYF,TGTGCCACCAGCAGAGATAGGACTCTGGTCTACGAGCAGTACTTC
TRBV6-5,.,12,.,TRBJ1-3,CASSSGRNTIYF,TGTGCCAGCAGTTCCGGGAGAAACACCATATATTTT
TRBV7-8,.,14,.,TRBJ2-7,CASSLARGSYEQYF,TGTGCCAGCAGCTTAGCCAGGGGAAGCTACGAGCAGTACTTC
TRBV7-2,.,12,.,TRBJ2-1,CASSPRLGEQFF,TGTGCCAGCAGCCCCAGACTGGGTGAGCAGTTCTTC
TRBV6-5,.,12,.,TRBJ1-1,CASSSPYSEAFF,TGTGCCAGCAGTTCCCCATATAGTGAAGCTTTCTTT
TRBV4-1,TRBD1,15,.,TRBJ1-5,CASSRTGGGNQPQHF,TGCGCCAGCAGCCGGACAGGGGGCGGCAATCAGCCCCAGCATTTT
TRBV11-2,.,11,few,TRBJ2-7,CASSFYYEQYF,TGTGCCAGCAGCTTTTACTACGAGCAGTACTTC
TRBV4-3,.,15,.,TRBJ1-2,CASSQDPQSRYGYTF,TGCGCCAGCAGCCAAGACCCCCAGAGCCGCTATGGCTACACCTTC
TRBV6-5,.,16,.,TRBJ2-3,CASSYSAGANTDTQYF,TGTGCCAGCAGTTACTCGGCGGGGGCCAACACAGATACGCAGTATTTT
TRBV7-2,.,15,.,TRBJ1-6,CASSSIGRADSPLHF,TGTGCCAGCAGCTCAATCGGCAGGGCGGATTCACCCCTCCACTTT
TRBV27,TRBD1,16,few,TRBJ1-6,CASSFGTGGYNSPLHF,TGTGCCAGCAGTTTCGGGACAGGGGGTTATAATTCACCCCTCCACTTT
TRBV28,.,14,.,TRBJ1-1,CASSLYGRGTEAFF,TGTGCCAGCAGTTTATATGGGAGGGGGACTGAAGCTTTCTTT
TRBV7-9,TRBD1,13,.,TRBJ1-2,CASSLGQGNGYTF,TGTGCCAGCAGCCTGGGACAGGGAAATGGCTACACCTTC
TRBV29-1,.,11,.,TRBJ2-2,CSVQETGELFF,TGCAGCGTACAGGAAACCGGGGAGCTGTTTTTT
TRBV5-4,.,15,.,TRBJ1-2,CASSRRDPANYGYTF,TGTGCCAGCAGCCGCCGGGACCCCGCGAACTATGGCTACACCTTC
TRBV18,TRBD1,15,few,TRBJ2-1,CASSLDRVGYNEQFF,TGTGCCAGCTCACTTGACAGGGTCGGTTACAATGAGCAGTTCTTC
TRBV19,.,19,.,TRBJ2-2,CASSIDRVAGTPNTGELFF,TGTGCCAGTAGTATAGATCGGGTGGCGGGGACCCCGAACACCGGGGAGCTGTTTTTT
TRBV3-1/TRBV3-2,.,11,.,TRBJ2-1,CASSPDNEQFF,TGTGCCAGCAGTCCCGACAATGAGCAGTTCTTC
TRBV6-5,.,14,.,TRBJ2-2,CASSYMGYTGELFF,TGTGCCAGCAGTTACATGGGTTACACCGGGGAGCTGTTTTTT
TRBV10-2,.,15,.,TRBJ2-1,CASSGLAISYNEQFF,TGCGCCAGCAGTGGGCTAGCGATCTCCTACAATGAGCAGTTCTTC